A single sample is the source of the 4 T cell receptor beta chains below, sequenced in a study of T-cell memory formation after mild COVID-19. One entry per CDR3 protein, called by TCRdb with MiXCR from the 5' RACE reads. The table lists about 350,000 distinct CDR3 sequences, 20% to 25% of them singletons. Sequenced input: PBMCs or a T cell subset sorted from them (not recorded which). All receptors derive from a man in his late teens or twenties who had mild COVID-19 (a few samples of this study predate the infection). Cell type and time point are not known.

This clonotype has ten or more counts. CDR3: CASSSGTGAYNEQFF. The DNA for the CDR3 is TGTGCCAGCAGCTCTGGGACAGGGGCCTACAATGAGCAGTTCTTC. The chain is built from TRBV7-9 and TRBJ2-1, with TRBD1 matching 10 bases. There are 15 residues in the CDR3. The ends lost 4 bases at V and 2 bases at J; junction bases unmatched: 2. CDR1 SEHNR and CDR2 FQNEAQ come from the germline V gene (reference sequence).

This clonotype was seen at least ten times. The V call is TRBV5-1, the J call TRBJ2-3; TRBD2 matches at 11 bases. CDR3 length equals 15 residues. Trimming removed 4 bases from V and 6 bases from J; junction bases left unmatched: 7. CDR1 and CDR2 from the germline V gene are SGHRS and YFSETQ. In nucleotides, the CDR3 is TGCGCCAGCAGCCGCGTCGGGACTAGCGGCGATACGCAGTATTTT. Translated, it gives CASSRVGTSGDTQYF.

The J gene is TRBJ2-7, the V gene TRBV4-1; D may be TRBD1 (5 bases). Germline loops: CDR1 MGHRA, CDR2 YSYEKL. Deletions cut 1 base from V and 4 bases from J, with 14 bases between. The CDR3 totals 15 residues. CDR3 nucleotide sequence: TGCGCCAGCAGCCAAGTCGGCCTTAAGGGGTACGAGCAGTACTTC. Protein product: CASSQVGLKGYEQYF.

This rearrangement joins TRBV7-6 to TRBJ2-7; D may be TRBD1 (5 bases). V gave up 2 bases and J gave up 4 bases, with 12 bases separating them. The CDR3 has 14 residues. Germline V gene lookup returns CDR1 SGHVS and CDR2 FNYEAQ. This CDR3 is CASSLSGSGYEQYF. Written as DNA, the CDR3 is TGTGCCAGCAGCTTATCAGGTTCAGGGTACGAGCAGTACTTC.